The sequence of this T cell receptor beta chain was determined in a study of blood T cell repertoires in COVID-19. Sequencing was performed with immunoSEQ multiplex PCR; in TCRdb, only in-frame clones are kept and a portion is missing. The sample consists of approximately 140,000 clones, over 65% of them appearing once. In germline, CDR1 is SGHTA, CDR2 FQGTGA. V dropped 2 bases and J dropped 4; count of bases not matched to a gene: 6. This CDR3 spans 16 amino acids. The receptor was isolated from a man between 65 and 79 years old with acute or convalescent COVID-19. The V gene is TRBV7-3, the J gene TRBJ2-1; 9 bases match TRBD2. The sequenced sample was peripheral blood. CDR3 DNA sequence: TGTGCCAGCAGCTTAGATGCGGGAGGGTTATACAATGAGCAGTTCTTC. Translation: CASSLDAGGLYNEQFF.